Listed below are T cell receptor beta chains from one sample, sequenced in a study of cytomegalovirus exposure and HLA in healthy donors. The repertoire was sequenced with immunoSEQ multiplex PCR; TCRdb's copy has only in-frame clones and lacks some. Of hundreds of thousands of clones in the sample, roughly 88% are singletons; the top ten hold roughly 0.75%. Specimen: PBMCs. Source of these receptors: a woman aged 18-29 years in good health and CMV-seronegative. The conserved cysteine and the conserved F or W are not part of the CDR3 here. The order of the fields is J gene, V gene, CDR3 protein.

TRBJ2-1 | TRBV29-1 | SGISKLAGARSSYNEQF
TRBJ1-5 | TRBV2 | ASSEADSYQPQH
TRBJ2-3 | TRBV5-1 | ASSAIAGGAVDTQY
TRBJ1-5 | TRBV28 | ASTERGRGNQPQH
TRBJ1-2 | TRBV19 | ASIREGGDRSGYT
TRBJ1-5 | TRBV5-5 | ASSPWTGQSNQPQH
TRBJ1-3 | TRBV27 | ASSPRTGDSLWNTIY
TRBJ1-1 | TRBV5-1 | ASSSGGKNTEAF
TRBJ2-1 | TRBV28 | ASVWRISSYNEQF
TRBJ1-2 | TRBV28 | ASSLLGDRSLNYGYT
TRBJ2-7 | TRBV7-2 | ASSYSLYEQY
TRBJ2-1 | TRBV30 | AWSKETRTNEQF
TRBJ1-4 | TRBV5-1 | ASSHQGFDEKLF
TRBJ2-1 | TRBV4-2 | ASSQTSPWNNEQF
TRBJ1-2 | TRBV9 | ASSVRGTDYLGNYGYT
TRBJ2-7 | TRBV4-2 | ASRPVQQGSSYEQY
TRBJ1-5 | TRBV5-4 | ASSLAGEPQH